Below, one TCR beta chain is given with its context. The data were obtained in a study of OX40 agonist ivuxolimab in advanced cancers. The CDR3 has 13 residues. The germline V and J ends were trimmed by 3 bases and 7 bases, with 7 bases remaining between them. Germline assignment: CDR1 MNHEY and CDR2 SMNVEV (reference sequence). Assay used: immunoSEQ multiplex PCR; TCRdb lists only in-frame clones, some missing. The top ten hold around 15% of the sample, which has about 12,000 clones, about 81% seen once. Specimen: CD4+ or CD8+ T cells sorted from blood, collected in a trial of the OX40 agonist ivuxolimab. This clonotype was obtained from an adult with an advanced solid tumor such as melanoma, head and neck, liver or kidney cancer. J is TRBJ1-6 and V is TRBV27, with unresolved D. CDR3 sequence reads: CASSFSFNSPLHF. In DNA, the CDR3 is TGTGCCAGCAGTTTTAGCTTCAATTCACCCCTCCACTTT.